The 23 T cell receptor beta chains reported below all come from one sample, sequenced in a study of regulatory T cells in long-lasting Graves disease. For TCR beta, libraries came from iRepertoire HTBI primers and Arm-PCR of CDR3 regions. In TCRdb, the multiplex PCR reads were re-called with MiXCR into one record per CDR3 protein. The sample contains hundreds of thousands of distinct CDR3 sequences, 15% to 20% of which appear only once. Time point in this sample: newly diagnosed GD, antithyroid drugs for less than 3 months. From PBMCs, RNA was extracted and then used to make the TCR library. The data also belong to a second study, concerning T cells in Graves' hyperthyroidism and ophthalmopathy.

The material was peripheral blood mononuclear cells (PBMCs), obtained at new diagnosis, from a patient treated with antithyroid drugs. The receptors stem from a woman aged 25 to 39 with Graves disease.

This chain joins TRBV7-3 and TRBJ2-1; D remains ambiguous. CDR1 SGHTA and CDR2 FQGTGA come from the germline V gene. Trimming left V 9 bases short and J 11 bases short, with 14 bases between. The CDR3 length is 11 residues. The CDR3 spells CARRITIQQFF. CDR3 nucleotides: TGTGCCAGACGGATTACCATCCAGCAGTTCTTC.

This clonotype was seen at least ten times. The chain uses TRBV3-1 and TRBJ2-3; D is uncertain. Trimming removed 6 bases from V and 0 bases from J, with 10 bases in between. CDR1 is LGHDT, CDR2 YNNKEL, per germline (reference sequence). The CDR3 contains 14 residues. CDR3 nucleotide sequence: TGTGCCAGCAGACAGCGTGGGAGCACAGATACGCAGTATTTT. It codes for CASRQRGSTDTQYF.

This clonotype was observed many times. V usage is TRBV28 and J usage is TRBJ1-2, with D possibly matching TRBD1 (6 bases). Per germline, CDR1 MDHEN and CDR2 SYDVKM. Trimming pared 6 bases from V and 7 bases from J, leaving 12 bases between. This CDR3 is built from 12 residues. Here the CDR3 DNA reads TGTGCCAGCAGGGCAGGGGAAACTGGCTACACCTTC. As protein: CASRAGETGYTF.

The chain is built from TRBV11-2 and TRBJ1-2; maybe TRBD1 (5 bases). The V gene lost 1 base and the J gene lost 7 bases, with 13 bases spanning the gap. CDR1 is SGHAT, CDR2 FQNNGV, per germline. This CDR3 is 14 amino acids long. CDR3 DNA: TGTGCCAGCAGCTTAGCAGGGCACGGGTCTGGCTACACCTTC. This codes for CASSLAGHGSGYTF.

This clonotype was seen only a few times. One junction end does not reproduce the germline sequence, and a read error may be involved. V gene TRBV5-1 combines with J gene TRBJ2-2, with D possibly called TRBD1 or TRBD2 (7 bases each). The CDR3 has 18 residues. Germline values: CDR1 SGHRS, CDR2 YFSETQ. CDR3 region: CASSRGGRGPPNTGELFF. CDR3 nucleotide sequence: TGTGCCAGCAGCAGAGGAGGGAGGGGGCCACCGAACACCGGGGAGCTGTTTTTT. Together with reference TRBV5-1 and TRBJ2-2, the CDR3 gives the full variable domain: KAGVTQTPRYLIKTRGQQVTLSCSPISGHRSVSWYQQTPGQGLQFLFEYFSETQRNKGNFPGRFSGRQFSNSRSEMNVSTLELGDSALYLCASSRGGRGPPNTGELFFGEGSRLTVL.

At least ten counts were recorded for this clonotype. The chain combines TRBV30 with TRBJ1-1; TRBD1 agrees at 7 bases. Germline V CDR1 and CDR2: GTSNPN, SVGIG (reference sequence). V shed 5 bases and J 1 base; nucleotides not matched to a gene: 4. CDR3 length: 13 residues. The CDR3 nucleotides read TGTGCCTGGTCGGGACAGCCGAACACTGAAGCTTTCTTT. This sequence encodes CAWSGQPNTEAFF.

This clonotype occurred many times. The CDR3, as DNA: TGTGCCAGCAGCTTATACCTAAACACCGGGGAGCTGTTTTTT. This translates into CASSLYLNTGELFF. J is TRBJ2-2 and V is TRBV7-2; no clear D. The CDR3 is made up of 14 amino acids. Trimming shortened V by 2 bases and J by 2 bases, and 6 bases separated the two germline ends. Germline CDR1 and CDR2: SGHTA and FQGNSA.

This clonotype was recorded at least ten times. CDR3 sequence reads: CASSILAGDTDTQYF. CDR3 DNA: TGTGCCAGCAGTATTCTAGCGGGAGACACAGATACGCAGTATTTT. This chain uses TRBV2 with TRBJ2-3; 10 bases line up with TRBD2. The CDR3 covers 15 residues. CDR1 SNHLY and CDR2 FYNNEI come from the germline V gene. V gave up 5 bases and J gave up 2 bases; unmatched junction bases: 4. Combining the CDR3 with reference TRBV2 and TRBJ2-3 gives the whole variable domain EPEVTQTPSHQVTQMGQEVILRCVPISNHLYFYWYRQILGQKVEFLVSFYNNEISEKSEIFDDQFSVERPDGSNFTLKIRSTKLEDSAMYFCASSILAGDTDTQYFGPGTRLTVL.

This clonotype was detected ten times or more. One end of the junction fails to match germline, which may point to a read error. The rearrangement joins TRBV2 to TRBJ2-3; D unresolved. This CDR3 spans 12 amino acids. The germline gives CDR1 SNHLY, CDR2 FYNNEI. The CDR3 sequence: CASSEDWATQYF. The DNA of the CDR3 is TGTGCCAGCAGCGAAGACTGGGCTACGCAGTATTTT.

This clonotype occurred many times. V gene TRBV7-9 combines with J gene TRBJ1-1, with 7 nucleotides matching TRBD1. V was clipped by 8 bases and J by 2 bases; unmatched bases: 17. The CDR3 covers 17 residues. Germline CDR1 and CDR2: SEHNR and FQNEAQ (reference sequence). Here the CDR3 reads CASEDPPNRGGNTEAFF. In DNA, the CDR3 is TGTGCCAGCGAGGACCCCCCGAACAGGGGAGGAAACACTGAAGCTTTCTTT. Filled out from reference TRBV7-9 and TRBJ1-1, the complete variable domain reads DTGVSQNPRHKITKRGQNVTFRCDPISEHNRLYWYRQTLGQGPEFLTYFQNEAQLEKSRLLSDRFSAERPKGSFSTLEIQRTEQGDSAMYLCASEDPPNRGGNTEAFFGQGTRLTVV.

The rearrangement links TRBV28 to TRBJ2-5, with 7 bases that match TRBD2. The V gene's germline CDR1 is MDHEN and CDR2 SYDVKM. The ends lost 6 bases at V and 5 bases at J; junction bases unmatched: 9. This CDR3 has 14 residues. DNA for the CDR3: TGTGCCAGCAGACCAAGCGGGAATCGGGAGACCCAGTACTTC. Translated: CASRPSGNRETQYF.

This clonotype has a handful of counts. Being one base from a much bigger clone, this may be a read error. The CDR3 spells CASSGTRDIASTGELFF. In DNA form, the CDR3 reads TGTGCCAGCAGTGGGACTCGGGACATAGCGAGCACCGGGGAGCTGTTTTTT. The chain is built from TRBV12-3 or TRBV12-4 and TRBJ2-2; D is perhaps TRBD1 or TRBD2 (6 bases each). The length of the CDR3 is 17 residues. The ends were cut back, 5 bases at V and 4 bases at J, with 20 bases in the middle.

This clonotype has ten or more counts. The chain employs TRBV11-2 and TRBJ1-1; no firm D call. CDR1 is SGHAT and CDR2 is FQNNGV in the germline V gene. V was cut by 6 bases and J by 0 bases, with 14 bases left in between. The CDR3 is made up of 15 amino acids. This chain's CDR3 is CASRSNGRMNTEAFF. In DNA form, the CDR3 reads TGTGCCAGCAGGTCCAACGGGCGCATGAACACTGAAGCTTTCTTT.

The V and J genes are TRBV6-1 and TRBJ1-5; D remains unclear. Germline CDR1 is MNHNS and CDR2 is SASEGT. CDR3 length equals 15 residues. V was cut by 6 bases and J by 1 base, with 13 bases left in between. The CDR3 DNA sequence: TGTGCCAGCAGCCCCAAAGGGTGGAGCAATCAGCCCCAGCATTTT. It yields the protein CASSPKGWSNQPQHF.

The chain links TRBV7-2 to TRBJ1-3; TRBD1 aligns across 7 bases. The V and J ends lost 7 bases and 0 bases, in that order; junction bases with no gene match: 12. This CDR3 is built from 17 residues. Looked up from germline, CDR1 is SGHTA and CDR2 is FQGNSA. The chain's CDR3 is CASNARTGRTSGNTIYF. CDR3 sequence (DNA): TGTGCCAGCAACGCACGGACAGGACGGACCTCTGGAAACACCATATATTTT. The full variable domain, with the rest looked up from reference TRBV7-2 and TRBJ1-3, is GAGVSQSPSNKVTEKGKDVELRCDPISGHTALYWYRQSLGQGLEFLIYFQGNSAPDKSGLPSDRFSAERTGGSVSTLTIQRTQQEDSAVYLCASNARTGRTSGNTIYFGEGSWLTVV.

This clonotype was seen at least ten times. The genes are TRBV27 and TRBJ2-2, with 9 bases fitting TRBD1. Germline trimming cut 8 bases from V and 3 bases from J; bases unmatched to any gene: 10. The CDR3 extends over 16 amino acids. Germline V gives CDR1 MNHEY, CDR2 SMNVEV (reference sequence). The CDR3 coding sequence is TGTGCCAGCCTCTCCCCCGGGACAGGGTACACCGGGGAGCTGTTTTTT. Protein product: CASLSPGTGYTGELFF.

This clonotype was seen more than once but under ten times. The chain has TRBV19 and TRBJ2-3; the match to TRBD2 covers 12 bases. This CDR3 has 16 amino acids. CDR1 and CDR2 from the germline V gene are LNHDA and SQIVND (reference sequence). V trimming: 6 bases; J trimming: 1 base; junction bases outside the gene matches: 5. The CDR3 loop is CASRMTSGRRTDTQYF. The CDR3 DNA sequence: TGTGCCAGTAGGATGACTAGCGGGAGACGCACAGATACGCAGTATTTT.

The chain joins TRBV5-1 to TRBJ1-1, with 9 bases fitting TRBD1. With 4 bases clipped from V and 1 base from J, the junction kept 8 bases outside the gene matches. This CDR3 is 16 amino acids long. The germline V gene encodes CDR1 SGHRS and CDR2 YFSETQ. The CDR3 bases are TGCGCCAGCAGCACCCTAACAGGGGGCCAGAACACTGAAGCTTTCTTT. It translates to CASSTLTGGQNTEAFF.

This clonotype was recorded many times. The rearrangement joins TRBV2 to TRBJ2-1; the D call may be TRBD1 or TRBD2 (5 bases each). Germline loops: CDR1 SNHLY, CDR2 FYNNEI. V lost 3 bases to trimming and J lost 15 bases, with 12 bases between them. The CDR3 is made up of 11 amino acids. DNA of the CDR3: TGTGCCAGCAGTGAGGGACGTTTCGGGTTCTTC. Translation: CASSEGRFGFF.

V gene TRBV5-1 combines with J gene TRBJ2-6; D may match TRBD1 or TRBD2 (6 bases each). This CDR3 has 16 residues. Trimming cost V 0 bases and J 4 bases, with 11 bases left between them. Per the germline V gene, CDR1 is SGHRS and CDR2 is YFSETQ. CDR3 DNA sequence: TGCGCCAGCAGCTTGGTTGGGGGGACAGGGGCCAACGTCCTGACTTTC. This gives the protein CASSLVGGTGANVLTF.

This clonotype appeared many times. Mismatch with germline at one junction end may stem from a read error. The rearrangement links TRBV28 to TRBJ1-1; 7 bases agree with TRBD1. CDR3 length equals 14 residues. CDR1 MDHEN and CDR2 SYDVKM come from the germline V gene. The CDR3 nucleotides read TGTGCCAGCAATTTAGGGACAGCGAACACTGAAGCTTTCTTT. It translates to CASNLGTANTEAFF.

The V gene is TRBV18, the J gene TRBJ2-7, with a possible D match to TRBD1 (6 bases). Looked up from germline, CDR1 is KGHSH and CDR2 is LQKENI. Trimming removed 0 bases at V and 7 bases at J, with 16 bases between. The CDR3 runs 15 residues. The chain's CDR3 is CASSPPSNPQGEQYF. CDR3 in DNA: TGTGCCAGCTCACCACCATCAAATCCTCAGGGGGAGCAGTACTTC.

This clonotype was detected ten times or more. This rearrangement joins TRBV28 to TRBJ1-1; D gene uncertain. Trimming removed 1 base at V and 3 bases at J, with 9 bases between. The CDR3 extends over 14 amino acids. Germline CDR1 and CDR2: MDHEN and SYDVKM. For the CDR3, the DNA is TGTGCCAGCAGTTTATCCGGGCGTCACACTGAAGCTTTCTTT. Protein sequence: CASSLSGRHTEAFF.